This TCR beta chain was captured in a study of T-cell memory formation after mild COVID-19 (dated by TCRdb to 2020 to 2022). Turning to the overall study: TCR sequence clusters from the two donors were found to be largely donor specific. In two donors, T-cell clones that expanded and contracted after mild COVID-19 were tracked by sequencing TCRalpha and TCRbeta repertoires over time. The cohort was made up of two young adult volunteers, one female and one male, who were previously healthy.

Sequencing was carried out with an Illumina NovaSeq 6000. cDNA libraries for TCRalpha and TCRbeta were prepared by 5'RACE using constant-segment primers, with sample barcodes and unique molecular identifiers added. Trizol reagent was used to extract RNA from every sample. Amplification of the libraries took two PCR steps, and the second step added a second sample barcode plus Illumina TruSeq adapters. Libraries were sequenced on an Illumina NovaSeq with 2 x 150 bp paired-end reads. The source study handled its data this way. With migec v1.2.7, reads were demultiplexed and then collapsed into UMI-guided consensus sequences. Using mixcr v2.1.11, UMI consensuses were aligned to TRA and TRB V and J templates and then assembled into clonotypes. Clonotypes were classified as expanded or contracted when called significant by both edgeR and NoisET, with noise models trained on biological replicates. For edgeR calls, a false discovery rate-adjusted p below 0.01 and a log2 fold-change threshold of 1 were applied. As an exploratory analysis of dynamics, max-normalized trajectories of the 1000 most abundant clonotypes were examined by PCA with hierarchical clustering. Each responding clone was given a CD4 or CD8 phenotype based on the CD4+ and CD8+ repertoires, which had been sequenced separately. The public reads were run again by TCRdb, first through fastp at Q25 and then through MiXCR, and only productive beta chains were kept. Each record represents a unique CDR3 protein, reported with the most common genes and DNA among its rows. The V and J calls, along with clone size, are taken from TCRdb and not from the paper's own processing. Recorded for this sample are roughly 260,000 distinct CDR3 sequences; 16% of them occurred a single time. Clones ranked in the top ten supply roughly 3.6% of the sample.

Ficoll-Paque density gradient centrifugation was used to isolate PBMCs. The germline V gene gives CDR1 as SGHTA and CDR2 as FQGNSA. Spanning cysteine to phenylalanine, the CDR3 consists of 14 amino acids. This entry keeps only the CDR3 DNA: 42 bases, framed from base 1. General conclusions and limits of the study: Some responding clones were detected in pre-infection memory, suggesting pre-existing cross-reactive memory T cells joined the SARS-CoV-2 response. Contracting CD4+ clones were located mainly in the CM and EM memory subsets, whereas CD8+ clones were found to be enriched in EMRA. The study covered only a couple of mild cases, and larger cohorts including severe cases with pre-infection samples were considered necessary. Balanced CD4/CD8 phenotypes were observed for clones contracting from day 15 to 85, whereas a bias towards CD4+ was observed for a second wave of clones expanding from day 15 to 37. Whether the second-wave clones peaking on day 37 were SARS-CoV-2 specific was not confirmed.

As for this clonotype: Its antigen remains unidentified. A read error may account for a junction end that differs from germline.

This sequence was found in a man younger than 35 who had mild COVID-19 (a few samples of this study predate the infection). The sample titles of this study are shuffled in the database, so cell type and time point are left out; the donor was told from shared clones. The chain employs TRBV7-2 and TRBJ1-1, with 9 junctional bases fitting TRBD1. Sequencing was performed on PBMCs or a T cell subset sorted from them (not recorded which). The CDR3 reads as follows: CASSWDRANPEAFF. The sequence in DNA is TGTGCCAGCAGCTGGGACAGGGCGAACCCTGAAGCTTTCTTT.